This record looks at one T cell receptor (beta chain) sequence and its context. As defined, naive CD8 cells were CD45RO-negative and positively selected for CCR7, with terminally differentiated effector memory CD45RA+ cells excluded. TCRdb's table, derived via immunoSEQ multiplex PCR, lists solely in-frame clones and lacks some. Of roughly 2.1 million clones in the sample, about 92% were seen once. The data derive from a study of shared clonotypes between healthy human individuals. Trimming stripped 7 bases from V and 7 bases from J, with 16 bases between. This CDR3 region has 12 residues. Germline V gene sequence: CDR1 SQVTM, CDR2 ANQGSEA.

This chain links TRBV29-1 with TRBJ1-1; D is undetermined. Sequencing input: naive CD8+ T cells from PBMCs. The receptor comes from a man between 18 and 29 years old in good health. Some clones in this sample may be carry-over from other donors' samples. The DNA of the CDR3 is TGCAGCGCAATTGTCCTGACCGTTGAAGCTTTCTTT. It codes for CSAIVLTVEAFF.